Shown below are 9 T cell receptor beta chains from a single sample sequenced in a study of T-cell memory formation after mild COVID-19. A single record per CDR3 protein comes from TCRdb applying MiXCR to the 5' RACE reads. The sample has roughly 550,000 distinct CDR3 sequences, about a fifth seen once; the top ten hold 12%. Sequencing was performed on PBMCs or a T cell subset sorted from them (not recorded which). These receptors originate from an adult woman who had mild COVID-19 (a few samples of this study predate the infection). Cell type and time point are not known.

This clonotype has just a few counts. The chain couples TRBV6-6 to TRBJ2-7; D might be TRBD1 (5 bases). Germline V CDR1 and CDR2: MNHNY, SVGAGI (reference sequence). Trimming removed 4 bases from V and 3 bases from J, with 16 bases in between. The CDR3 is 15 amino acids. The CDR3 DNA reads as TGTGCCAGCAGTTCGCCGTCGACAGCTAGCTACGAGCAGTACTTC. Protein sequence: CASSSPSTASYEQYF.

This clonotype has more than one count but fewer than ten. The rearrangement joins TRBV19 to TRBJ1-1; TRBD1 might be the D (5 bases). Looked up from germline, CDR1 is LNHDA and CDR2 is SQIVND (reference sequence). The CDR3 loop spans 14 amino acids. Trimming removed 7 bases at V and 1 base at J, with 13 bases between. As DNA, the CDR3 is TGTGCCAGTAACCTCCAGGGATGGAACACTGAAGCTTTCTTT. Amino acid sequence: CASNLQGWNTEAFF.

In this sample, this clonotype turned up a few times. This rearrangement joins TRBV5-6 to TRBJ2-5; unclear D gene. This CDR3 comprises 14 residues. Germline lookup yields CDR1 SGHDT and CDR2 YYEEEE. V was cut by 3 bases and J by 5 bases, with 14 bases left in between. This CDR3 is CASSYKQGTETQYF. The DNA of the CDR3 is TGTGCCAGCAGCTATAAACAAGGCACGGAGACCCAGTACTTC.

The CDR3 reads CASSQGRAGHLDTQYF. The CDR3 DNA reads TGCGCCAGCAGCCAAGGCAGGGCAGGCCATCTAGATACGCAGTATTTT. V is TRBV4-1 and J is TRBJ2-3, with D tentatively TRBD1 (5 bases). The CDR3 has 16 residues. V lost 1 base and J 5 bases, leaving 16 bases between the germline ends. The germline V gene has CDR1 MGHRA and CDR2 YSYEKL.

V and J are TRBV7-9 and TRBJ2-1, with D maybe TRBD2 (5 bases). Trimming removed 1 base from V and 2 bases from J, with 18 bases in between. Germline V gene sequence: CDR1 SEHNR, CDR2 FQNEAQ (reference sequence). This CDR3 is 18 amino acids long. The CDR3 region is CASSLVSLEGVPYNEQFF. CDR3 nucleotides: TGTGCCAGCAGCTTAGTCTCCTTAGAGGGAGTACCCTACAATGAGCAGTTCTTC.

The J gene is TRBJ1-2, the V gene TRBV5-6; 8 positions agree with TRBD1. CDR3 length equals 16 residues. The germline V gene has CDR1 SGHDT and CDR2 YYEEEE. V lost 0 bases to trimming and J lost 4 bases; unmatched junction nucleotides: 8. CDR3 residues: CASSLASQGAIYGYTF. CDR3 DNA sequence: TGTGCCAGCAGCTTGGCCTCGCAGGGGGCGATCTATGGCTACACCTTC.

The CDR3 reads CASSQDFGTSWWNEQFF. In DNA form, the CDR3 reads TGTGCCAGCAGCCAAGACTTTGGGACTAGCTGGTGGAATGAGCAGTTCTTC. This chain joins TRBV3-1 and TRBJ2-1; 9 bases are shared with TRBD2. CDR3 size: 17 residues. Germline-derived CDR1 and CDR2 are LGHDT and YNNKEL (reference sequence). V shed 0 bases and J 7 bases; nucleotides not matched to a gene: 10.

The J gene is TRBJ2-5, the V gene TRBV12-3 or TRBV12-4; maybe TRBD2 (6 bases). The CDR3 length is 17 residues. Between the trimmed V and J ends, which lost 0 bases and 5 bases, there was a span of 19 bases. CDR3 residues: CASSLALRTPGGETQYF. The CDR3 DNA reads TGTGCCAGCAGTTTAGCGCTTAGGACCCCTGGGGGGGAGACCCAGTACTTC.

This clonotype has ten or more counts. The chain combines TRBV12-3 or TRBV12-4 with TRBJ2-3; TRBD1 agrees at 10 bases. The V segment lost 6 bases and the J segment 1 base; nucleotides outside the gene matches: 4. This CDR3 has 15 amino acids. The CDR3 loop reads CASSRDRGGTDTQYF. DNA for the CDR3: TGTGCCAGCAGCCGGGACAGGGGAGGCACAGATACGCAGTATTTT.